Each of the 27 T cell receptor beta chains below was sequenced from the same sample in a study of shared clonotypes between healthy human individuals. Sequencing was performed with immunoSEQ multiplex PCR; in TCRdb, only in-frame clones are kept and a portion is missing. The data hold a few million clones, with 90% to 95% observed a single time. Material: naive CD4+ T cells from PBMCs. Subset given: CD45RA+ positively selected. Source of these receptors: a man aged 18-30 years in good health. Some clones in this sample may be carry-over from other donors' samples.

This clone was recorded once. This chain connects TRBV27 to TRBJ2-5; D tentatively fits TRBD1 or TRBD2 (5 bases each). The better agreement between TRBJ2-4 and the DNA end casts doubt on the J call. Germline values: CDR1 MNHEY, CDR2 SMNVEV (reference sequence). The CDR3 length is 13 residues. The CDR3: CASRATGRNIQYF. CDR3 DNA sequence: TGTGCCAGCCGTGCTACGGGACGGAACATTCAGTACTTC.

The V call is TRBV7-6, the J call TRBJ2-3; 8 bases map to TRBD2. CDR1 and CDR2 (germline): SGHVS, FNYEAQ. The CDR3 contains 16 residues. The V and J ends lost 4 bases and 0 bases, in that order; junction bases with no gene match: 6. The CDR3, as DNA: TGTGCCAGCAGCTCTTTTTCTAGCGGGAGCACAGATACGCAGTATTTT. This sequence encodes CASSSFSSGSTDTQYF. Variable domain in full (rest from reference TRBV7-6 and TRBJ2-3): GAGVSQSPRYKVTKRGQDVALRCDPISGHVSLYWYRQALGQGPEFLTYFNYEAQQDKSGLPNDRFSAERPEGSISTLTIQRTEQRDSAMYRCASSSFSSGSTDTQYFGPGTRLTVL.

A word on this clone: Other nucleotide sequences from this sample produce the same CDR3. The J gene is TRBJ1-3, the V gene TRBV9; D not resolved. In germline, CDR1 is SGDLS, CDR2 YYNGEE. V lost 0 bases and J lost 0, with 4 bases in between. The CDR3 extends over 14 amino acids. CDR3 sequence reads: CASSVVASGNTIYF. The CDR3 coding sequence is TGTGCCAGCAGCGTAGTAGCCTCTGGAAACACCATATATTTT.

Written as DNA, the CDR3 is TGTGCCACCGGCGGCGGTATTAATGAGCAGTTCTTC. It translates to CATGGGINEQFF. The chain couples TRBV10-3 to TRBJ2-1; no clear D gene. V gave up 10 bases and J gave up 7 bases, with 14 bases separating them. This CDR3 has 12 residues. Looked up from germline, CDR1 is ENHRY and CDR2 is SYGVKD.

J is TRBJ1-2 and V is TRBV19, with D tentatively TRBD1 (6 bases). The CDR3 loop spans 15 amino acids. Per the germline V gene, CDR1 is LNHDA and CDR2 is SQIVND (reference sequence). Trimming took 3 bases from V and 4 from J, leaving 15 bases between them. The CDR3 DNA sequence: TGTGCCAGTAGTATCGTGGGGGCTGGACTCTATGGCTACACCTTC. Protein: CASSIVGAGLYGYTF.

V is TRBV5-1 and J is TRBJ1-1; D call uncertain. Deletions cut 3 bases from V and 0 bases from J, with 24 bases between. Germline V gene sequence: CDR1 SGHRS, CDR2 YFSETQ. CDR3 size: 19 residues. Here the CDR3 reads CASSSSPFPTPYMNTEAFF. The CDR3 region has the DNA TGCGCCAGCAGCTCCAGCCCTTTCCCCACACCTTACATGAACACTGAAGCTTTCTTT.

The CDR3, as DNA: TGCGCCAGCAGCTTTACGCGGGAGGTTGGGGAGACCCAGTACTTC. Its protein is CASSFTREVGETQYF. This chain joins TRBV5-1 and TRBJ2-5; 8 bases map to TRBD2. With V trimmed by 2 bases and J by 5 bases, 8 bases remained unmatched. There are 15 residues in the CDR3. Germline loops: CDR1 SGHRS, CDR2 YFSETQ. Combining the CDR3 with reference TRBV5-1 and TRBJ2-5 gives the whole variable domain KAGVTQTPRYLIKTRGQQVTLSCSPISGHRSVSWYQQTPGQGLQFLFEYFSETQRNKGNFPGRFSGRQFSNSRSEMNVSTLELGDSALYLCASSFTREVGETQYFGPGTRLLVL.

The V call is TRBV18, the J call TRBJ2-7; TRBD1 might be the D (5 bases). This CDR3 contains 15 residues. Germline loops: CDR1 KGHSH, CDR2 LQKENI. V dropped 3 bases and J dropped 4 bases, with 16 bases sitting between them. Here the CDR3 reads CASSPNQGLMYEQYF. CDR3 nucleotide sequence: TGTGCCAGCTCACCTAATCAGGGCCTAATGTACGAGCAGTACTTC.

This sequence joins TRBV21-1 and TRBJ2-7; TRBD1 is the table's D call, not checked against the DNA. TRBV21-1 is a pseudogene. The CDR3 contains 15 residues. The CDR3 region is CASSKAGPTRYEQYF. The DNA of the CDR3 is TGTGCCAGCAGCAAAGCTGGGCCCACCAGGTACGAGCAGTACTTC.

This CDR3 is CASGLSGDTGELFF. DNA for the CDR3: TGTGCTAGTGGTTTGAGCGGGGACACCGGGGAGCTGTTTTTT. V usage is TRBV12-5 and J usage is TRBJ2-2; TRBD2 aligns across 7 bases. V shed 2 bases, J shed 3 bases, and the junction held 0 bases outside the gene matches. The germline V gene has CDR1 LGHNT and CDR2 FRNRAP. This CDR3 comprises 14 residues.

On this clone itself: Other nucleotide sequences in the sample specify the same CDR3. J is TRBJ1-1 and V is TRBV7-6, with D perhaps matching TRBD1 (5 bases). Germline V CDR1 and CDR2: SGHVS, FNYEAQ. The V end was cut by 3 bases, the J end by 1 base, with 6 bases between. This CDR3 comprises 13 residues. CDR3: CASSLGENTEAFF. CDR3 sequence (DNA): TGTGCCAGCAGCTTGGGGGAGAACACTGAAGCTTTCTTT.

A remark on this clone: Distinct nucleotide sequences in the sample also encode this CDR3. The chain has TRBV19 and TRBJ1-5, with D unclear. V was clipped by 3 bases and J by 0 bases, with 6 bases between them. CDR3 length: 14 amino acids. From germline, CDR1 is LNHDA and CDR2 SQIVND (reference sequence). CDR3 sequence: CASSIRNSNQPQHF. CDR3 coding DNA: TGTGCCAGTAGTATCAGGAATAGCAATCAGCCCCAGCATTTT.

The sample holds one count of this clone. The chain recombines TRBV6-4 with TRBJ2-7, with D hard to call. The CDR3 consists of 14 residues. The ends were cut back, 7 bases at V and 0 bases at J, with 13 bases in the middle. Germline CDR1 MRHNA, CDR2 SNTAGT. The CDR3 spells CASTAAADSYEQYF. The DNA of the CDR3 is TGTGCCAGCACCGCCGCGGCCGACTCCTACGAGCAGTACTTC.

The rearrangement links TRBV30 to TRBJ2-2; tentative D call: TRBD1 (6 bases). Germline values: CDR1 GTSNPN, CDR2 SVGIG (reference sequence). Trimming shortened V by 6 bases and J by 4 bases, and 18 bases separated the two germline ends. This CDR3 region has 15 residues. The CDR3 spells CACIPTGSSTGELFF. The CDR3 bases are TGTGCCTGTATTCCTACAGGGTCGAGCACCGGGGAGCTGTTTTTT. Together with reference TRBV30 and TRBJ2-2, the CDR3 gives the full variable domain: SQTIHQWPATLVQPVGSPLSLECTVEGTSNPNLYWYRQAAGRGLQLLFYSVGIGQISSEVPQNLSASRPQDRQFILSSKKLLLSDSGFYLCACIPTGSSTGELFFGEGSRLTVL.

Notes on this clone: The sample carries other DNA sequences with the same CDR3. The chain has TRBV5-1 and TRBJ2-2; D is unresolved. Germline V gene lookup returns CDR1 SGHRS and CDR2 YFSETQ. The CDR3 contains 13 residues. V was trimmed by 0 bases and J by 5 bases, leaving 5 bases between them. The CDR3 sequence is CASSLAWTGELFF. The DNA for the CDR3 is TGCGCCAGCAGCTTGGCGTGGACCGGGGAGCTGTTTTTT.

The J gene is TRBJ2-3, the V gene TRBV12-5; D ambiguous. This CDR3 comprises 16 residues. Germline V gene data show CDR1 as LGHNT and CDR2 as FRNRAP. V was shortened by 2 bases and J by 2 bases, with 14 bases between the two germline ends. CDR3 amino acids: CASGLLTPDHTDTQYF. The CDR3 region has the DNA TGTGCTAGTGGTTTGCTGACACCCGACCACACAGATACGCAGTATTTT.

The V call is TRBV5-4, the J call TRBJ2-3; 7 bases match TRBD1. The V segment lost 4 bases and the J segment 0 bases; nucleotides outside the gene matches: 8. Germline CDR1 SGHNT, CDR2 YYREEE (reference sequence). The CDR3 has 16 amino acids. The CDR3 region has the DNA TGTGCCAGCAGCGAGGGACAGCTACGAAGCACAGATACGCAGTATTTT. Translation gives CASSEGQLRSTDTQYF.

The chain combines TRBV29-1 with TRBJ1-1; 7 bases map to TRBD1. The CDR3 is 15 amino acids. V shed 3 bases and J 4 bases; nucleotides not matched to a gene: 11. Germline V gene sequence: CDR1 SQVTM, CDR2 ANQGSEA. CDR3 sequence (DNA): TGCAGCGTTGAGGCCCCCAGGGGGTCGAGCACTGAAGCTTTCTTT. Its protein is CSVEAPRGSSTEAFF.

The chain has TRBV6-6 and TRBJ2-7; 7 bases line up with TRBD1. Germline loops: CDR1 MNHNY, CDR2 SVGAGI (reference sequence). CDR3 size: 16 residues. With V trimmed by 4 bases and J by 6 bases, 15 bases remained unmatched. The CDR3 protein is CASSSPRPTGAGEQYF. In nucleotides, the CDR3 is TGTGCCAGCAGTTCCCCCCGACCTACAGGGGCTGGCGAGCAGTACTTC.

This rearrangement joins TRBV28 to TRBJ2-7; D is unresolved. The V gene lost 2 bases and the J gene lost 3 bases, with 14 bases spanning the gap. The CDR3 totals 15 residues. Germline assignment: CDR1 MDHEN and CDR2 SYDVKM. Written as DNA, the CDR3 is TGTGCCAGCAGTTTACCTGATGTCGGAGACTACGAGCAGTACTTC. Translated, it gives CASSLPDVGDYEQYF.

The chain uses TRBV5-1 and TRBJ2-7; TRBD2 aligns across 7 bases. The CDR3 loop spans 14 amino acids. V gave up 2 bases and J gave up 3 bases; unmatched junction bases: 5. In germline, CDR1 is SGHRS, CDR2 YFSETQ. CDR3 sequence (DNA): TGCGCCAGCAGCTTAAGCGGGGAATTCTACGAGCAGTACTTC. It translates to CASSLSGEFYEQYF.

CDR3 residues: CASSLGLANYNEQFF. The CDR3 DNA sequence: TGTGCCAGCAGCCTCGGACTAGCCAACTACAATGAGCAGTTCTTC. The chain recombines TRBV14 with TRBJ2-1, with 8 bases fitting TRBD2. This CDR3 is built from 15 residues. The V gene end was trimmed by 4 bases and the J gene end by 3 bases; junction bases not matched to a gene: 5. The germline CDR1 and CDR2 sequences are SGHDN and FVKESK.

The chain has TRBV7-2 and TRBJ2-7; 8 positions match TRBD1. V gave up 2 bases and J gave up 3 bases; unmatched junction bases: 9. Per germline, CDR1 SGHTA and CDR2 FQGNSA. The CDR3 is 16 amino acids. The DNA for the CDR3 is TGTGCCAGCAGCTTAACCGGGACAGGAGGTCTCTACGAGCAGTACTTC. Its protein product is CASSLTGTGGLYEQYF.

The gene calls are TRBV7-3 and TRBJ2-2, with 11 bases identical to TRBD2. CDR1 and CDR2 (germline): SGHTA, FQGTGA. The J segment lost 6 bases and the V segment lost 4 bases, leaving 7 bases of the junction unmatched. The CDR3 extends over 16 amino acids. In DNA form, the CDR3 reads TGTGCCAGCAGCTCCGCCGGGACTAGCGGTGCCGGGGAGCTGTTTTTT. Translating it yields CASSSAGTSGAGELFF.

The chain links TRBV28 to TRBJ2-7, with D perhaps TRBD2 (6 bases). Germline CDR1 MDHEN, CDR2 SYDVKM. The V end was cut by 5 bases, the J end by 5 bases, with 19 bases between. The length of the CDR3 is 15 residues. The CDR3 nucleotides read TGTGCCAGCAGTACCACGGACGGGGGACGACACGAGCAGTACTTC. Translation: CASSTTDGGRHEQYF. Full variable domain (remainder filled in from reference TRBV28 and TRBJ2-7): DVKVTQSSRYLVKRTGEKVFLECVQDMDHENMFWYRQDPGLGLRLIYFSYDVKMKEKGDIPEGYSVSREKKERFSLILESASTNQTSMYLCASSTTDGGRHEQYFGPGTRLTVT.

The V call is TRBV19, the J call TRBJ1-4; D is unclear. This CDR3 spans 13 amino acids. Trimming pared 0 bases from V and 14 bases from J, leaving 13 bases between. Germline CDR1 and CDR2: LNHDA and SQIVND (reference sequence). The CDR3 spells CASSIDRQGGLFF. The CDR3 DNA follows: TGTGCCAGTAGTATAGACCGACAAGGCGGCCTGTTTTTT.

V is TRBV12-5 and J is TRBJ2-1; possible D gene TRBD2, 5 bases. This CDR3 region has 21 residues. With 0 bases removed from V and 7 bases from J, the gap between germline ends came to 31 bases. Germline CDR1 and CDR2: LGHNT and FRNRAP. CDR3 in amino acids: CASGLVRLPLGGPPGKNEQFF. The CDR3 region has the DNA TGTGCTAGTGGTTTGGTACGCTTGCCCCTGGGCGGACCCCCGGGAAAAAATGAGCAGTTCTTC.